Below, one TCR beta chain is given with its context. The antigen is undetermined. The CDR3 is 17 residues long. Trimming stripped 2 bases from V and 2 bases from J, with 16 bases between. TCRdb's copy holds only in-frame clones and misses some; the assay was immunoSEQ multiplex PCR. The sample shows tens of thousands of clones, about 90% of them seen only once. This record belongs to a study of PD-L1 blockade in urothelial cancer. Study details: Atezolizumab was started by patients at some point between 2013 and 2014 at 1,200 mg intravenously every 3 weeks. Analysis of blood occurred 3 weeks (second dose) and 6 weeks after treatment start. Whole-study results and caveats: Durable-benefit cases showed more tumor-associated blood clone expansion at 3 weeks.

Indicated time point: peripheral blood 6 weeks after treatment start. The study enrolled patients with locally advanced or metastatic urothelial carcinoma. Sample: PBMCs, taken around atezolizumab (anti-PD-L1) treatment. The chain couples TRBV23-1 to TRBJ1-5; D gene uncertain. TRBV23-1 is reported as an ORF; its role is uncertain. The receptor's source is a man between 60 and 75 years old with urothelial cancer. The CDR3 is CASSQISEGCGNQPQHF. The CDR3 DNA follows: TGCGCCAGCAGTCAAATCTCGGAGGGTTGCGGCAATCAGCCCCAGCATTTT.